Presented here are 2 T cell receptor beta chains from one specimen sequenced in a study of T cells in Graves' hyperthyroidism and ophthalmopathy. TCR beta CDR3 regions were amplified from RNA transcripts. First-round RT-PCR targeting the TCR CDR3 was performed with the HTBI primer set. Each CDR3 protein gets one entry after TCRdb re-called the multiplex PCR reads with MiXCR. The table has 200,000 to 250,000 distinct CDR3 sequences, about 17% seen once. The sequencing input was blood. The receptors were gathered from a woman aged 18 to 35 with Graves' ophthalmopathy.

This clonotype showed up many times. V gene TRBV6-2 or TRBV6-3 combines with J gene TRBJ2-1; 9 nucleotides line up with TRBD2. The CDR3 contains 16 residues. With V trimmed by 1 base and J by 7 bases, 8 bases remained unmatched. From germline, CDR1 is MNHEY and CDR2 SVGEGT. CDR3 DNA: TGTGCCAGCAGTTACTGGGGTCTAGCGGGGAAAAATGAGCAGTTCTTC. The encoded protein is CASSYWGLAGKNEQFF.

In this sample, this clonotype turned up many times. This chain uses TRBV9 with TRBJ1-3; D not resolved. Germline V lookup: CDR1 SGDLS, CDR2 YYNGEE. This CDR3 region has 16 residues. Deletions cut 3 bases from V and 0 bases from J, with 13 bases between. The CDR3 region is CASSGGPGDSGNTIYF. CDR3 sequence (DNA): TGTGCCAGCAGCGGAGGACCGGGAGACTCTGGAAACACCATATATTTT. Together with reference TRBV9 and TRBJ1-3, the CDR3 gives the full variable domain: DSGVTQTPKHLITATGQRVTLRCSPRSGDLSVYWYQQSLDQGLQFLIQYYNGEERAKGNILERFSAQQFPDLHSELNLSSLELGDSALYFCASSGGPGDSGNTIYFGEGSWLTVV.